The 27 T cell receptor beta chains given below trace back to one sample, sequenced in a study of blood T cell repertoires in COVID-19. Measured with immunoSEQ multiplex PCR; TCRdb has only the in-frame clones, and not every one. The table records a few hundred thousand clones, roughly 84% of them present only once. The sequenced sample was peripheral blood. The receptors originated from a woman aged 18-35 years with acute or convalescent COVID-19.

This clone was observed a handful of times. The chain joins TRBV10-1 to TRBJ2-5; TRBD1 matches at 8 bases. The ends lost 6 bases at V and 5 bases at J; junction bases unmatched: 8. The CDR3 sequence is 14 residues long. The germline V gene encodes CDR1 WNHNN and CDR2 SYGVQD (reference sequence). The CDR3 bases are TGCGCCAGCAGGGGGACAGGAGGTTGGGAGACCCAGTACTTC. It translates to CASRGTGGWETQYF.

J is TRBJ2-7 and V is TRBV6-5; the match to TRBD1 covers 7 bases. After removal of 7 bases from V and 0 bases from J, the junction contained 9 bases not matched to a gene. This CDR3 comprises 15 residues. The V gene's germline CDR1 is MNHEY and CDR2 SVGAGI. In DNA form, the CDR3 reads TGTGCCAGCATCGCGGACAGGCATGTCTCCTACGAGCAGTACTTC. Translated: CASIADRHVSYEQYF.

V is TRBV5-1 and J is TRBJ2-3; the match to TRBD1 covers 10 bases. Trimming cost V 7 bases and J 4 bases; bases outside gene matches: 9. Germline values: CDR1 SGHRS, CDR2 YFSETQ. This CDR3 has 15 amino acids. The CDR3 sequence: CASRLAGTGADTQYF. The CDR3 bases are TGCGCCAGCCGACTGGCCGGGACAGGGGCAGATACGCAGTATTTT.

The chain recombines TRBV14 with TRBJ1-6; a weak D match, TRBD1 (6 bases). The CDR3 totals 14 residues. From germline, CDR1 is SGHDN and CDR2 FVKESK. The V end was cut by 2 bases, the J end by 10 bases, with 12 bases between. The CDR3 nucleotides read TGTGCCAGCAGCCAAACAGGGTTCAGGTCACCCCTCCACTTT. This encodes CASSQTGFRSPLHF.

V gene TRBV6-5 combines with J gene TRBJ1-1, with 7 bases lining up with TRBD1. Germline V CDR1 and CDR2: MNHEY, SVGAGI. With 4 bases clipped from V and 8 bases from J, the junction kept 7 bases outside the gene matches. The CDR3 totals 13 residues. CDR3 sequence: CASSSLRGQEAFF. In DNA form, the CDR3 reads TGTGCCAGCAGTTCCTTAAGGGGGCAGGAAGCTTTCTTT.

The chain joins TRBV7-6 to TRBJ1-1; the D gene is possibly TRBD1 (6 bases). V lost 3 bases and J 0 bases, leaving 14 bases between the germline ends. The CDR3 is 16 residues long. Germline-derived CDR1 and CDR2 are SGHVS and FNYEAQ. The chain's CDR3 is CASSLGQRGLNTEAFF. The DNA of the CDR3 is TGTGCCAGCAGCTTGGGACAAAGAGGTTTGAACACTGAAGCTTTCTTT.

The rearrangement uses TRBV7-9 and TRBJ2-7; 12 bases map to TRBD1. CDR3 length: 15 residues. V lost 5 bases and J lost 6; bases outside the gene matches: 8. Per the germline V gene, CDR1 is SEHNR and CDR2 is FQNEAQ (reference sequence). CDR3 nucleotides: TGTGCCAGCAGCAAACCGGGACAGGGGGCCATCGAGCAGTACTTC. This translates into CASSKPGQGAIEQYF.

The gene calls are TRBV19 and TRBJ2-1; 12 nucleotides line up with TRBD2. Germline V gives CDR1 LNHDA, CDR2 SQIVND (reference sequence). CDR3 length: 16 amino acids. The trim removed 5 bases at V and 2 bases at J, leaving 4 bases unmatched. CDR3 sequence reads: CASSGLAGGTYNEQFF. In nucleotides, the CDR3 is TGTGCCAGTAGTGGCCTAGCGGGAGGGACCTACAATGAGCAGTTCTTC. Drawing the rest from reference TRBV19 and TRBJ2-1, the complete variable domain is DGGITQSPKYLFRKEGQNVTLSCEQNLNHDAMYWYRQDPGQGLRLIYYSQIVNDFQKGDIAEGYSVSREKKESFPLTVTSAQKNPTAFYLCASSGLAGGTYNEQFFGPGTRLTVL.

The CDR3: CASSEYGQKYGYTF. CDR3 DNA sequence: TGTGCCAGCAGTGAATATGGGCAGAAGTATGGCTACACCTTC. This sequence joins TRBV6-1 and TRBJ1-2; D ambiguous. V gave up 2 bases and J gave up 5 bases, with 12 bases separating them. The CDR3 sequence is 14 residues long. Germline CDR1 is MNHNS and CDR2 is SASEGT.

The chain employs TRBV28 and TRBJ1-1; the D is unclear. Per the germline V gene, CDR1 is MDHEN and CDR2 is SYDVKM. The V and J ends lost 3 bases and 5 bases respectively, with 10 bases between them. This CDR3 comprises 13 residues. The CDR3 protein is CASSFAAGTEAFF. CDR3 sequence (DNA): TGTGCCAGCAGTTTCGCCGCGGGGACTGAAGCTTTCTTT.

V gene TRBV3-1 (or the pseudogene TRBV3-2) combines with J gene TRBJ2-7; 7 nucleotides line up with TRBD2. Germline V lookup: CDR1 LGHDT, CDR2 YNNKEL (reference sequence). There are 15 residues in the CDR3. V lost 1 base, J lost 2 bases, and 5 bases stayed unmatched. CDR3 sequence: CASSQGWTSTYEQYF. The CDR3 coding sequence is TGTGCCAGCAGCCAAGGGTGGACTAGTACCTACGAGCAGTACTTC.

The chain couples TRBV4-3 to TRBJ2-3; 7 bases fit TRBD1. CDR3 length: 17 residues. The germline V gene encodes CDR1 LGHNA and CDR2 YSLEER. V was pared by 2 bases and J by 2 bases, with 10 bases of the junction left unmatched. The CDR3 region has the DNA TGCGCCAGCAGCCAAACTACAGGGGCCGGGGTCACAGATACGCAGTATTTT. Amino acids: CASSQTTGAGVTDTQYF.

The chain joins TRBV6-5 to TRBJ2-7, with 12 positions matching TRBD2. Per germline, CDR1 MNHEY and CDR2 SVGAGI. With 5 bases clipped from V and 4 bases from J, the junction kept 6 bases outside the gene matches. The CDR3 has 15 residues. CDR3 nucleotides: TGTGCCAGCAGTAAATCGACTAGCGGGAGTTACGAGCAGTACTTC. Translation gives CASSKSTSGSYEQYF.

The CDR3 bases are TGTGCCAGTAGTATAGAGGGACAGCTGAGAAATTCACCCCTCCACTTT. Its translation is CASSIEGQLRNSPLHF. The V and J genes are TRBV19 and TRBJ1-6, with 7 bases lining up with TRBD1. J gave up 7 bases and V 0 bases, and 6 bases lay outside the gene matches. The CDR3 spans 16 residues. The germline gives CDR1 LNHDA, CDR2 SQIVND (reference sequence). Filled out from reference TRBV19 and TRBJ1-6, the complete variable domain reads DGGITQSPKYLFRKEGQNVTLSCEQNLNHDAMYWYRQDPGQGLRLIYYSQIVNDFQKGDIAEGYSVSREKKESFPLTVTSAQKNPTAFYLCASSIEGQLRNSPLHFGNGTRLTVT.

The rearrangement links TRBV6-5 to TRBJ2-7; 7 bases line up with TRBD2. The CDR3 length is 14 residues. Germline trimming cut 6 bases from V and 2 bases from J; bases unmatched to any gene: 7. Germline V CDR1 and CDR2: MNHEY, SVGAGI. CDR3 residues: CASSRTSVPYEQYF. The DNA for the CDR3 is TGTGCCAGCAGCCGCACTAGCGTACCCTACGAGCAGTACTTC.

This sequence joins TRBV18 and TRBJ2-5; D is uncertain. V dropped 1 base and J dropped 4 bases, with 7 bases sitting between them. Germline CDR1 is KGHSH and CDR2 is LQKENI. The CDR3 contains 13 residues. CDR3 sequence: CASSPLLAETQYF. The DNA for the CDR3 is TGTGCCAGCTCACCACTATTGGCAGAGACCCAGTACTTC.

This sequence joins TRBV6-5 and TRBJ1-5; TRBD1 might be the D (5 bases). This CDR3 is 16 amino acids long. Germline loops: CDR1 MNHEY, CDR2 SVGAGI. Between the trimmed V and J ends, which lost 0 bases and 3 bases, there was a span of 12 bases. The CDR3 spells CASSYSNSGPNQPQHF. As DNA, the CDR3 is TGTGCCAGCAGTTACTCGAACTCAGGGCCCAATCAGCCCCAGCATTTT.

This chain uses TRBV2 with TRBJ1-2; a weak D match, TRBD1 (5 bases). The CDR3 is 11 amino acids. The germline V gene has CDR1 SNHLY and CDR2 FYNNEI. The V gene lost 8 bases and the J gene lost 5 bases, with 9 bases spanning the gap. Here the CDR3 DNA reads TGTGCCAGCGTGGAGGGGTATGGCTACACCTTC. Translated: CASVEGYGYTF.

A few counts support this clone. The rearrangement links TRBV18 to TRBJ2-1, with D possibly TRBD2 on 6 matching bases. CDR1 and CDR2 (germline): KGHSH, LQKENI. There are 14 residues in the CDR3. Trimming shortened V by 3 bases and J by 7 bases, and 13 bases separated the two germline ends. In nucleotides, the CDR3 is TGTGCCAGCTCACCTTCGGTGGGGGGTAATGAGCAGTTCTTC. The encoded protein is CASSPSVGGNEQFF.

The rearrangement links TRBV5-5 to TRBJ1-1; D ambiguous. Trimming removed 7 bases at V and 1 base at J, with 11 bases between. CDR1 SGHKS and CDR2 YYEKEE come from the germline V gene (reference sequence). CDR3 length: 13 residues. This CDR3 is CASPVRGNTEAFF. CDR3 in DNA: TGTGCCAGCCCTGTACGGGGGAACACTGAAGCTTTCTTT. The full variable domain, rest sourced from reference TRBV5-5 and TRBJ1-1, is DAGVTQSPTHLIKTRGQQVTLRCSPISGHKSVSWYQQVLGQGPQFIFQYYEKEERGRGNFPDRFSARQFPNYSSELNVNALLLGDSALYLCASPVRGNTEAFFGQGTRLTVV.

Remarks on this clone: This CDR3 is also generated by other DNA sequences in the sample. V and J are TRBV28 and TRBJ1-2; weak D call: TRBD1 (5 bases). This CDR3 has 13 amino acids. Looked up from germline, CDR1 is MDHEN and CDR2 is SYDVKM. The ends were cut back, 1 base at V and 4 bases at J, with 7 bases in the middle. The CDR3 sequence: CASSLSGSYGYTF. The CDR3 DNA reads TGTGCCAGCAGTTTATCAGGGTCCTATGGCTACACCTTC.

The CDR3 nucleotides are TGTGCCAGCTCACCCCAACGACTAGCGGGAGGCCCAAGCGAGCAGTTCTTC. It yields the protein CASSPQRLAGGPSEQFF. The rearrangement links TRBV18 to TRBJ2-1; 13 positions match TRBD2. The germline V gene has CDR1 KGHSH and CDR2 LQKENI. The CDR3 is 17 residues long. J was trimmed by 10 bases and V by 3 bases; bases with no gene match: 12.

The gene calls are TRBV7-9 and TRBJ2-7; 10 nucleotides agree with TRBD2. Germline CDR1 and CDR2: SEHNR and FQNEAQ (reference sequence). CDR3 size: 15 residues. After removal of 2 bases from V and 4 bases from J, the junction contained 5 bases not matched to a gene. CDR3: CASSLSLAGAYEQYF. The CDR3 coding sequence is TGTGCCAGCAGCTTAAGTCTAGCGGGAGCATACGAGCAGTACTTC.

The chain employs TRBV11-1 and TRBJ2-2; tentative D call: TRBD2 (6 bases). Germline CDR1 and CDR2: SGHAT and FQDESV (reference sequence). The germline V and J ends were trimmed by 3 bases and 2 bases, with 13 bases remaining between them. There are 16 residues in the CDR3. CDR3 loop: CASSFWGTYNTGELFF. CDR3 DNA: TGTGCCAGCAGCTTTTGGGGGACTTACAACACCGGGGAGCTGTTTTTT.

J is TRBJ2-3 and V is TRBV24-1, with 9 bases lining up with TRBD2. Looked up from germline, CDR1 is KGHDR and CDR2 is SFDVKD. The CDR3 spans 18 residues. After removal of 7 bases from V and 1 base from J, the junction contained 14 bases not matched to a gene. The CDR3 reads CATSWGPRASGGTDTQYF. Here the CDR3 DNA reads TGTGCCACCAGCTGGGGCCCTCGGGCTAGCGGGGGCACAGATACGCAGTATTTT.

This chain uses TRBV28 with TRBJ2-1; possibly TRBD2 for D (5 bases). CDR3 size: 14 residues. The germline V gene has CDR1 MDHEN and CDR2 SYDVKM. Trimming took off 2 bases at V and 0 bases at J, with 5 bases between the two ends. For the CDR3, the DNA is TGTGCCAGCAGTTTAGGGAGCTCCTACAATGAGCAGTTCTTC. Encoded protein: CASSLGSSYNEQFF.

V usage is TRBV28 and J usage is TRBJ2-1, with 9 bases matching TRBD2. This CDR3 region has 17 residues. Germline-derived CDR1 and CDR2 are MDHEN and SYDVKM. V shed 3 bases and J 3 bases; nucleotides not matched to a gene: 9. The CDR3 bases are TGTGCCAGCAGTTTGCGGGAGGGCCTTACTGGCTACAATGAGCAGTTCTTC. Encoded protein: CASSLREGLTGYNEQFF.